This record looks at one T cell receptor beta chain sequence and its context. Its antigen is currently unknown. The CDR3 is 18 amino acids. CDR1 and CDR2 (germline): MNHEY, SMNVEV (reference sequence). With 3 bases clipped from V and 1 base from J, the junction kept 12 bases outside the gene matches. Libraries were prepared by immunoSEQ multiplex PCR; TCRdb keeps only in-frame clonotypes and omits some of them. The repertoire holds fewer than 100,000 clones, with around 82% as singletons. This entry belongs to a study of OX40 agonist ivuxolimab in advanced cancers. Study at large: Patients assigned to dose escalation were diagnosed with hepatocellular carcinoma, melanoma, renal cell or head and neck cancer. It was permissible to have had prior anti-PD-1, anti-PD-L1 or anti-CTLA-4 therapy, and approximately 41% had some.

Points from the study as a whole: Among the least clonally expanded were partial responders at 0.1-3.0 mg/kg. CD4+ T cells averaged fewer expanded clones than CD8+ T cells.

The V call is TRBV27, the J call TRBJ1-1; 9 positions agree with TRBD1. The clonotype originates from an adult with an advanced solid tumor such as melanoma, head and neck, liver or kidney cancer. The input for sequencing was CD4+ or CD8+ T cells sorted from blood, taken in a trial of the OX40 agonist ivuxolimab. CDR3 region: CASSLVRQGVFWNTEAFF. The CDR3 DNA follows: TGTGCCAGCAGTTTGGTGAGACAGGGGGTATTTTGGAACACTGAAGCTTTCTTT.